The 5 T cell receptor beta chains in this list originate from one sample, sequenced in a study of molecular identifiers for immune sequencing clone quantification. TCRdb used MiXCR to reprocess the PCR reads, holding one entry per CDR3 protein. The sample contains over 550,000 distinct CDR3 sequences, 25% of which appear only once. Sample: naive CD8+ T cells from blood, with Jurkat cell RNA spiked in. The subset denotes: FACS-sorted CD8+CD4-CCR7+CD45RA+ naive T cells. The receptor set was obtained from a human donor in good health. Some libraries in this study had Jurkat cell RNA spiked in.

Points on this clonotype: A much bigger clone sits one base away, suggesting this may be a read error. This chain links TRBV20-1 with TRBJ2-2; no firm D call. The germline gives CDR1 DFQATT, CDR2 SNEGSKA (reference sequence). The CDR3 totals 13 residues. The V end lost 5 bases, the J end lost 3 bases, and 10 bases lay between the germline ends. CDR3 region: CSAQTPDTGELFF. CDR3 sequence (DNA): TGCAGTGCTCAGACCCCGGACACCGGGGAGCTGTTTTTT.

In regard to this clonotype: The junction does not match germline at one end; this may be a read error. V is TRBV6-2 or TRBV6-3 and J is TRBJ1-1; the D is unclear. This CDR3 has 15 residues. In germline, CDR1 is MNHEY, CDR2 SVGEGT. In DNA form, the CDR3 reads TGTGCCAGTACGACGTTATGGGGAATTAACACTGAAGCTTACTTC. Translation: CASTTLWGINTEAYF.

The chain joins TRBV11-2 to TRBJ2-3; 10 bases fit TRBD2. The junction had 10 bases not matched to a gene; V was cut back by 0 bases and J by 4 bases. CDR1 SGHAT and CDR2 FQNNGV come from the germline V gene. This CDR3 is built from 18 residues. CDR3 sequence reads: CASSLEGLAGGWADTQYF. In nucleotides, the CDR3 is TGTGCCAGCAGCTTAGAGGGCTTAGCGGGGGGTTGGGCAGATACGCAGTATTTT.

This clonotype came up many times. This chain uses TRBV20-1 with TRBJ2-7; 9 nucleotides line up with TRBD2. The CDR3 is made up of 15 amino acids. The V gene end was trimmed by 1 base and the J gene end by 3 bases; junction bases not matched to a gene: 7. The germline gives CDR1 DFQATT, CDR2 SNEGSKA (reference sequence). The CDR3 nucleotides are TGCAGTGCTAGAGGGCTAGCGGGGACCCTCTACGAGCAGTACTTC. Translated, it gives CSARGLAGTLYEQYF.

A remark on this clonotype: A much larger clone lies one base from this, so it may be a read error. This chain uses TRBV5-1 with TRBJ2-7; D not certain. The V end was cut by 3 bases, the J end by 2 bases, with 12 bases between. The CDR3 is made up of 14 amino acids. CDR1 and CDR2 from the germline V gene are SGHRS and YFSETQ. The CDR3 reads CASSSGVLTYEQYF. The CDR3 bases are TGCGCCAGCAGCTCGGGCGTGCTGACCTACGAGCAGTACTTC.